The entry below describes one T cell receptor beta chain. The data stem from a study of shared T cell receptors in the human thymus. Germline V gene sequence: CDR1 SGDLS, CDR2 YYNGEE. V lost 4 bases, J lost 0 bases, and 20 bases lay in between. The CDR3 is 18 amino acids. Here immunoSEQ multiplex PCR was the method, and the copy in TCRdb shows in-frame clones only, minus some. This table holds 700,000 to 750,000 clones, approximately 83% found once. The same specimen was also included in a second study, on human thymus T cells.

This chain connects TRBV9 to TRBJ1-3; tentative D call: TRBD1 (5 bases). This TCR derives from a girl under three years old with a congenital heart defect. Sequenced material: thymocytes. The CDR3 DNA reads TGTGCCAGCAGCCCTTCCCCGGCAGGGTCCTACTCTGGAAACACCATATATTTT. It codes for CASSPSPAGSYSGNTIYF.